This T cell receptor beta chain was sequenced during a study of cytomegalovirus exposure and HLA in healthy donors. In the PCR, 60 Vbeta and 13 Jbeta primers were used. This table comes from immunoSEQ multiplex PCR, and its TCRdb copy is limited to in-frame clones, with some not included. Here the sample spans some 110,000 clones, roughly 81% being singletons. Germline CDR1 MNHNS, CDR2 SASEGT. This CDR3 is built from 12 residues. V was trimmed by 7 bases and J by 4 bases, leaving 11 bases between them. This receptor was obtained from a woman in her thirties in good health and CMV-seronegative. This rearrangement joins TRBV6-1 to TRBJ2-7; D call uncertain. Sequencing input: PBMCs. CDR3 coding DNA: TGTGCCAGCACTGATTTCCGGTACGAGCAGTACTTC. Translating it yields CASTDFRYEQYF.